This T cell receptor (beta chain) was sequenced for a study of T cell repertoires in cytomegalovirus infection. A word on this clonotype: Antigen unknown.

Germline loops: CDR1 MGHRA, CDR2 YSYEKL. The CDR3 runs to 17 residues. Trimming pared 4 bases from V and 0 bases from J, leaving 17 bases between. TCRdb reanalysed the reads using MiXCR and keeps one entry per CDR3 protein. The sample holds 750,000 to 900,000 distinct CDR3 sequences, under 35% seen once. The source of this sequence is a human donor in good health (CMV status not recorded). Some clones in this sample may be carry-over from other donors' samples. The chain uses TRBV4-1 and TRBJ2-3; D unclear. Specimen: cultured CD8+ T cells from PBMCs, collected from culture after CMV antigen stimulation. CDR3 amino acids: CASSLQSSPASTDTQYF. The DNA for the CDR3 is TGCGCCAGCAGCCTCCAATCGAGCCCGGCTAGCACAGATACGCAGTATTTT.